Listed below are T cell receptor beta chains from one sample, sequenced in a study of T cells in Graves' hyperthyroidism and ophthalmopathy. TCRdb re-derived calls from the multiplex PCR reads in MiXCR, one entry per CDR3 protein. This sample has more than 500,000 distinct CDR3 sequences; about 16% occur once, and the top ten carry less than 4.5%. The sequencing sample was made of blood. The source of these receptors is a woman in her twenties or thirties with Graves' hyperthyroidism. Both conserved end residues are part of each CDR3. The D gene is left open where the match is weak. A row's size may be missing; if present it is once, few, many or a size class.

TRBV19,TRBJ2-1,TRBD2,-,CASTETSGWGEQFF,TGTGCCAGTACCGAGACTAGCGGGTGGGGTGAGCAGTTCTTC
TRBV6-5,TRBJ1-2,TRBD1,-,CASSYDIGGFYYGYTF,TGTGCCAGCAGTTATGATATAGGGGGCTTTTACTATGGCTACACCTTC
TRBV7-8,TRBJ1-2,TRBD1,-,CASRGQGQPNYGYTF,TGTGCCAGCAGGGGCCAGGGACAGCCTAACTATGGCTACACCTTC
TRBV27,TRBJ2-7,TRBD1,few,CASRTEIHRGRKGYEQYF,TGTGCCAGCAGAACTGAAATCCACAGGGGGCGCAAAGGATACGAGCAGTACTTC
TRBV13,TRBJ2-7,-,many,CASSLSTRGEQYF,TGTGCCAGCAGCCTGTCGACTAGGGGGGAGCAGTACTTC
TRBV14,TRBJ1-4,-,-,CASSQDRRQRNEKLFF,TGTGCCAGCAGCCAAGATCGAAGGCAGCGTAATGAAAAACTGTTTTTT
TRBV20-1,TRBJ1-3,-,few,CSAQSDGDLSGNTIYF,TGCAGTGCACAGTCCGACGGTGACCTCTCTGGAAACACCATATATTTT
TRBV6-5,TRBJ1-5,-,-,CASSYNRALNQPQHF,TGTGCCAGCAGTTACAACAGGGCTTTAAATCAGCCCCAGCATTTT
TRBV30,TRBJ1-2,-,-,CAWSAMTYKDNYGYTF,TGTGCCTGGAGTGCTATGACCTACAAGGATAACTATGGCTACACCTTC
TRBV2,TRBJ2-3,TRBD2,many,CASNLAGASTDTQYF,TGTGCCAGTAATCTAGCGGGCGCCTCCACAGATACGCAGTATTTT
TRBV5-1,TRBJ2-7,-,many,CASSRGGAGRSDEQYF,TGCGCCAGCAGCCGTGGGGGGGCCGGGAGAAGCGACGAGCAGTACTTC
TRBV3-1,TRBJ2-3,-,many,CASSRFGERGTQYF,TGTGCCAGCAGCCGCTTCGGAGAACGGGGTACGCAGTATTTT
TRBV12-3/TRBV12-4,TRBJ2-1,-,many,CASSTVYSGAAYNEQFF,TGTGCCAGCAGTACCGTTTATAGCGGAGCTGCCTACAATGAGCAGTTCTTC
TRBV5-1,TRBJ2-2,-,few,CASSEAQGTGELFF,TGCGCCAGCAGCGAGGCCCAGGGAACCGGGGAGCTGTTTTTT
TRBV7-2,TRBJ2-2,-,-,CASSFGPLTGELFF,TGTGCCAGCAGCTTTGGTCCGCTCACCGGGGAGCTGTTTTTT
TRBV2,TRBJ2-1,TRBD2,many,CASSVAGAYDEQFF,TGTGCCAGCAGTGTAGCGGGAGCTTACGATGAGCAGTTCTTC
TRBV6-1,TRBJ1-4,-,once,CATSGGLTNEKLFF,TGTGCCACCTCTGGGGGCTTGACTAATGAAAAACTGTTTTTT
TRBV28,TRBJ2-3,-,many,CASSKLGAGEGADTQYF,TGTGCCAGCAGCAAACTGGGGGCGGGAGAAGGTGCGGATACGCAGTATTTT
TRBV5-1,TRBJ1-2,-,many,CASSWFGNGYTF,TGCGCCAGCAGTTGGTTCGGGAATGGCTACACCTTC
TRBV5-6,TRBJ1-5,TRBD1,-,CASSSNTGAAGWPQHF,TGTGCCAGCAGCTCGAATACAGGGGCCGCGGGTTGGCCCCAGCATTTT
TRBV5-4,TRBJ2-2,TRBD2,-,CASSPGTSGSDTGELFF,TGTGCCAGCAGCCCCGGGACTAGCGGGAGTGACACCGGGGAGCTGTTTTTT
TRBV4-1,TRBJ2-4,-,-,CASSSLWGAGYIQYF,TGCGCCAGCAGCTCCCTGTGGGGGGCTGGGTACATTCAGTACTTC
TRBV6-1,TRBJ2-4,-,many,CASLGPDRAKNIQYF,TGTGCCAGCTTGGGACCCGACAGGGCCAAAAACATTCAGTACTTC
TRBV27,TRBJ2-3,-,many,CASSLYGGTTDTQYF,TGTGCCAGCAGTTTATACGGGGGTACCACAGATACGCAGTATTTT
TRBV27,TRBJ2-5,-,-,CASREGQGQETQYF,TGTGCCAGCAGGGAGGGGCAGGGACAGGAGACCCAGTACTTC
TRBV20-1,TRBJ2-7,TRBD2,few,CSARVIGVAGGTYEQYF,TGCAGTGCTAGAGTGATTGGGGTGGCGGGAGGAACCTACGAGCAGTACTTC
TRBV14,TRBJ2-7,TRBD2,many,CASSQGTSGTYEQYF,TGTGCCAGCAGCCAAGGGACTAGCGGGACCTACGAGCAGTACTTC
TRBV5-8,TRBJ1-5,TRBD1,-,CASSSFRSGGGQPQHF,TGTGCCAGCAGCTCGTTTCGATCAGGGGGCGGTCAGCCCCAGCATTTT
TRBV6-1,TRBJ2-3,TRBD2,many,CASSTTPSGRGDTQYF,TGTGCCAGCAGTACTACCCCTAGCGGGAGAGGTGATACGCAGTATTTT
TRBV11-1,TRBJ2-1,TRBD2,-,CASSRTSGRRSSYNEQFF,TGTGCCAGCAGTCGGACTAGCGGGAGAAGGAGCTCCTACAATGAGCAGTTCTTC
TRBV19,TRBJ2-4,TRBD1,-,CASSLDREIQYF,TGTGCCAGTAGCCTTGACAGGGAGATTCAGTACTTC
TRBV7-2,TRBJ2-5,-,many,CASSIWTAQETQYF,TGTGCCAGCAGCATATGGACAGCCCAAGAGACCCAGTACTTC
TRBV6-1,TRBJ1-2,-,many,CASSPSGTSTYGYTF,TGTGCCAGCAGCCCCTCCGGGACATCCACCTATGGCTACACCTTC
TRBV7-2,TRBJ2-2,-,many,CASSFRTGDTGELFF,TGTGCCAGCAGCTTCCGTACGGGGGACACCGGGGAGCTGTTTTTT
TRBV4-1,TRBJ1-1,TRBD1,-,CASSQEGQGWSTEAFF,TGCGCCAGCAGCCAAGAAGGACAGGGTTGGAGCACTGAAGCTTTCTTT
TRBV6-1,TRBJ2-1,TRBD2,few,CASSQGLARINEQFF,TGTGCCAGCAGCCAGGGACTAGCGCGGATCAATGAGCAGTTCTTC
TRBV18,TRBJ1-1,-,few,CASSPLEAEAFF,TGTGCCAGCTCACCACTGGAGGCTGAAGCTTTCTTT
TRBV20-1,TRBJ2-2,TRBD2,many,CSARRGGTGELFF,TGCAGTGCTCGGCGGGGAGGGACCGGGGAGCTGTTTTTT
TRBV29-1,TRBJ1-2,TRBD1,many,CSVQRQGDGYTF,TGCAGCGTTCAAAGACAGGGCGATGGCTACACCTTC
TRBV30,TRBJ2-1,-,many,CAWRVHEQFF,TGTGCCTGGAGAGTCCATGAGCAGTTCTTC
TRBV6-1,TRBJ2-7,TRBD1,many,CASNDRGKASYEQYF,TGTGCCAGCAACGACAGGGGGAAGGCATCCTACGAGCAGTACTTC
TRBV20-1,TRBJ2-1,-,once,CSARESRRDYNEQFF,TGCAGTGCTAGGGAGTCTCGACGGGATTACAATGAGCAGTTCTTC
TRBV7-9,TRBJ2-3,TRBD1,many,CASSLQGALPTQYF,TGTGCCAGCAGCTTACAGGGGGCCCTCCCTACGCAGTATTTT
TRBV28,TRBJ2-1,TRBD2,-,CASSLLAGGPPPSSYNEQFF,TGTGCCAGCAGTTTGCTAGCGGGAGGGCCCCCCCCGAGCTCCTACAATGAGCAGTTCTTC
TRBV2,TRBJ2-5,TRBD1,many,CASTLDRAPRETQYF,TGTGCCAGCACCCTGGACAGGGCCCCAAGAGAGACCCAGTACTTC
TRBV12-3/TRBV12-4,TRBJ2-7,TRBD2,many,CASTPTSGATYEQYF,TGTGCCAGCACCCCGACTAGCGGGGCAACCTACGAGCAGTACTTC